This TCR beta chain comes out of a study of Ad26.COV2.S vaccination and SARS-CoV-2 variants. Study-wide context: Ad26.COV2.S given intramuscularly, once or twice 56 days apart.

Treatment of the sample: 15 to 20 received Ad26.COV2.S at low or high dose, single or two shots; several received placebo; per-sample allocation not given. Following the first vaccine or placebo injection, samples were taken on day 63. The data were produced by immunoSEQ multiplex PCR, yet TCRdb's version contains in-frame clones alone and is incomplete. Here the sample spans roughly 240,000 clones, around nine tenths being singletons. The CDR3 length is 14 residues. With 2 bases removed from V and 5 bases from J, the gap between germline ends came to 12 bases. In germline, CDR1 is MNHEY, CDR2 SVGAGI.

The sequence was obtained from a person between 18 and 59 years old who received the Ad26.COV2.S COVID-19 vaccine or a placebo. The sample was peripheral blood, taken in a trial of Ad26.COV2.S vaccine versus placebo. J is TRBJ1-1 and V is TRBV6-5, with D tentatively TRBD1 (5 bases). CDR3 residues: CASSYQGQPTEAFF. The CDR3 DNA reads TGTGCCAGCAGTTACCAGGGCCAGCCAACTGAAGCTTTCTTT.